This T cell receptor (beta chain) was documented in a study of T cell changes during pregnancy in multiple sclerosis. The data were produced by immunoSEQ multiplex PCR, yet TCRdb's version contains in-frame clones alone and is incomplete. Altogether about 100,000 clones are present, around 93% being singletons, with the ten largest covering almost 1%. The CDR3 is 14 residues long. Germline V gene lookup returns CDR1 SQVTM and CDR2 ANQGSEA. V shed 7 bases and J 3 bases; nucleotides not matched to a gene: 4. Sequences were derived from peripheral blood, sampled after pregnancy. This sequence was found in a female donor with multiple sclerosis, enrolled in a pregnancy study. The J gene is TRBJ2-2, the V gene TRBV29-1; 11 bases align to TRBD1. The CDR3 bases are TGCAGCGCAGGACAGGGGGCCGACACCGGGGAGCTGTTTTTT. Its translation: CSAGQGADTGELFF.